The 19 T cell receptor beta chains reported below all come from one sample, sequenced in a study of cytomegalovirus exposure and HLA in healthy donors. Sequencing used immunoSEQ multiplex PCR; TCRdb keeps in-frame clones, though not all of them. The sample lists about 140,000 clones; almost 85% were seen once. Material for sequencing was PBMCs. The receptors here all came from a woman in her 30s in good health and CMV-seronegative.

The CDR3 nucleotides read TGTGCCAGCAGTCCCAAGGGATCCCAGGGGCGGTATGGCTACACCTTC. As protein: CASSPKGSQGRYGYTF. The V call is TRBV27, the J call TRBJ1-2; possibly TRBD1 for D (6 bases). Germline V gene data show CDR1 as MNHEY and CDR2 as SMNVEV (reference sequence). V lost 5 bases to trimming and J lost 5 bases, with 21 bases between them. This CDR3 is 16 amino acids long.

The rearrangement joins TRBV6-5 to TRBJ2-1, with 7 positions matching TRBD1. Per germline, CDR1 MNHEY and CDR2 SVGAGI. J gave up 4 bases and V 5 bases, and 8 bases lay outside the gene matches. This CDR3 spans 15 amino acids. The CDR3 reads CASSHRGLEYNEQFF. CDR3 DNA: TGTGCCAGCAGTCACAGGGGTCTGGAATACAATGAGCAGTTCTTC.

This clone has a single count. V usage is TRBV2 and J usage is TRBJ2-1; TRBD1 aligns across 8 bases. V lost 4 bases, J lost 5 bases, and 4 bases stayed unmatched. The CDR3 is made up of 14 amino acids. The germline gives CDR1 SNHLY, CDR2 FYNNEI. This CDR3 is CASSGQGHNNEQFF. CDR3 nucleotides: TGTGCCAGCAGTGGACAGGGGCACAACAATGAGCAGTTCTTC. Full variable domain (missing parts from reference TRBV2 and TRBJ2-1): EPEVTQTPSHQVTQMGQEVILRCVPISNHLYFYWYRQILGQKVEFLVSFYNNEISEKSEIFDDQFSVERPDGSNFTLKIRSTKLEDSAMYFCASSGQGHNNEQFFGPGTRLTVL.

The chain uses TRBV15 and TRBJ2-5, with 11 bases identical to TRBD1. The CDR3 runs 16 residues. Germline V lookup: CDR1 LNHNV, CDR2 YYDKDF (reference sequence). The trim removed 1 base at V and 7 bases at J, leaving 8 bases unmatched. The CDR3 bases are TGTGCCACCAGCAGAGTTCGGACAGGGGGCGCGGGGACCCAGTACTTC. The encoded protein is CATSRVRTGGAGTQYF.

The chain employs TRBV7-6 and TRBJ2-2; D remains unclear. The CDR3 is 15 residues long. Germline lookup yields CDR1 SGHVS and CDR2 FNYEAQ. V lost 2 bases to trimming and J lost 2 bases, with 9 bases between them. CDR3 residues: CASSLNTHNTGELFF. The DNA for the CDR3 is TGTGCCAGCAGCTTAAACACACACAACACCGGGGAGCTGTTTTTT.

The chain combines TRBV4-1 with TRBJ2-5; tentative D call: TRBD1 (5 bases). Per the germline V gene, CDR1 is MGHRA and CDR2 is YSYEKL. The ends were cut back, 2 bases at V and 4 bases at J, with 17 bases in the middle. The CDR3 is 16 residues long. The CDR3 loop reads CASSQSIGHPPETQYF. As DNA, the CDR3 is TGCGCCAGCAGCCAAAGCATAGGACACCCCCCAGAGACCCAGTACTTC.

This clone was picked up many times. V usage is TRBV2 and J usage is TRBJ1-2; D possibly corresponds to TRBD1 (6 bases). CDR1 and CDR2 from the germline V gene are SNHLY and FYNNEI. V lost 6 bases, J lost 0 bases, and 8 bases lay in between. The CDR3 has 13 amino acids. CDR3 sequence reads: CASRGTSNYGYTF. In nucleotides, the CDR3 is TGTGCCAGCAGGGGGACATCTAACTATGGCTACACCTTC.

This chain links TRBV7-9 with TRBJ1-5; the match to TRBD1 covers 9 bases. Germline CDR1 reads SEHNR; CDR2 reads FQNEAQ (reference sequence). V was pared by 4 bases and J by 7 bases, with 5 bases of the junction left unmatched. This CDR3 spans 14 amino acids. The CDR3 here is CASSSGTGPQPQHF. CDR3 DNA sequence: TGTGCCAGCAGCTCCGGGACAGGGCCACAGCCCCAGCATTTT. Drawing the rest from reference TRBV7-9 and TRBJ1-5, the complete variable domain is DTGVSQNPRHKITKRGQNVTFRCDPISEHNRLYWYRQTLGQGPEFLTYFQNEAQLEKSRLLSDRFSAERPKGSFSTLEIQRTEQGDSAMYLCASSSGTGPQPQHFGDGTRLSIL.

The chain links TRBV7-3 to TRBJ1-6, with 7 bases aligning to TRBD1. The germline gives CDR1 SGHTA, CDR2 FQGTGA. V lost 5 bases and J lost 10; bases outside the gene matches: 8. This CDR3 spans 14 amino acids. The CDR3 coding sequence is TGTGCCAGCAGCAGAACAGGGGCCGGATCACCCCTCCACTTT. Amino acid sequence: CASSRTGAGSPLHF.

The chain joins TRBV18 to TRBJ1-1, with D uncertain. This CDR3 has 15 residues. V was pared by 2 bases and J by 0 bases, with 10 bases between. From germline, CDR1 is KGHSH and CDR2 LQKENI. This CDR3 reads CASSPTQSLNTEAFF. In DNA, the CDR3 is TGTGCCAGCTCACCAACACAGAGTCTGAACACTGAAGCTTTCTTT.

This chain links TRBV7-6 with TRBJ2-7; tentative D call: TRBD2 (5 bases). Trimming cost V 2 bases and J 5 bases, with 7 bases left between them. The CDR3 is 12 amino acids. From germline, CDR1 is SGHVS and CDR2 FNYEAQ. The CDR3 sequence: CASSLRGNEQYF. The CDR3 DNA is TGTGCCAGCAGCTTAAGAGGGAACGAGCAGTACTTC.

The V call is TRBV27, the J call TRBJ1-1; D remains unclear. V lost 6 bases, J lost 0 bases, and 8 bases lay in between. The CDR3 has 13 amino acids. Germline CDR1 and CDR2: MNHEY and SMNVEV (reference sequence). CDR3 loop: CASSSLMNTEAFF. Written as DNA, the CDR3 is TGTGCCAGCAGCTCACTAATGAACACTGAAGCTTTCTTT.

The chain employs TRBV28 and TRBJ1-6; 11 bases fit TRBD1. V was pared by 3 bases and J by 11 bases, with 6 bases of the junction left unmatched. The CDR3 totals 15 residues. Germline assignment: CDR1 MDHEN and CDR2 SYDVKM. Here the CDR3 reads CASSFRDRGMAPLHF. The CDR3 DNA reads TGTGCCAGCAGTTTCCGGGACAGGGGGATGGCACCCCTCCACTTT. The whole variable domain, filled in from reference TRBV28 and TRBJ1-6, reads DVKVTQSSRYLVKRTGEKVFLECVQDMDHENMFWYRQDPGLGLRLIYFSYDVKMKEKGDIPEGYSVSREKKERFSLILESASTNQTSMYLCASSFRDRGMAPLHFGNGTRLTVT.

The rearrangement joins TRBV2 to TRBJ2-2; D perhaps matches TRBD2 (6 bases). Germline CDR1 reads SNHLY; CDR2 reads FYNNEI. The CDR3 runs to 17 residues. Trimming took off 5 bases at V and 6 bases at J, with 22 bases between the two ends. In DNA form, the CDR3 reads TGTGCCAGCAGTCTTTCTCATCCAGGGAGGTTTTCCGGGGAGCTGTTTTTT. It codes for CASSLSHPGRFSGELFF.

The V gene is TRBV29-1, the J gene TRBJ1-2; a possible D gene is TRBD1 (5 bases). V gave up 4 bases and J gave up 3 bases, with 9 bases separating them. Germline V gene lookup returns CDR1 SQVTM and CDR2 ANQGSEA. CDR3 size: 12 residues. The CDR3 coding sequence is TGCAGCGTTGCCACAGGCGACTATGGCTACACCTTC. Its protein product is CSVATGDYGYTF.

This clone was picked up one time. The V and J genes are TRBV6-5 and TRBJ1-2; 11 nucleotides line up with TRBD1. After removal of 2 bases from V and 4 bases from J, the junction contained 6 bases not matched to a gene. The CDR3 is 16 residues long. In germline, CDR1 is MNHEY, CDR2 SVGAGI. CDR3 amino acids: CASSYPRDRGGYGYTF. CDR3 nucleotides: TGTGCCAGCAGTTACCCTCGGGACAGGGGGGGCTATGGCTACACCTTC.

CDR3 sequence reads: CASRREESEAFF. DNA of the CDR3: TGCGCCAGCAGGAGGGAAGAAAGTGAAGCTTTCTTT. This chain connects TRBV5-1 to TRBJ1-1, with D hard to call. V was pared by 5 bases and J by 7 bases, with 12 bases between. The germline V gene has CDR1 SGHRS and CDR2 YFSETQ. This CDR3 has 12 residues.

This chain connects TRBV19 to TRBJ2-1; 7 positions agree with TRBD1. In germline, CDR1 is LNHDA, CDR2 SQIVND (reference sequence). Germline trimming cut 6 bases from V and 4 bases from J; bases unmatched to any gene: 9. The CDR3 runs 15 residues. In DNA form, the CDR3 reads TGTGCCAGTAGCCCCCCGAAGACAGGGTACAATGAGCAGTTCTTC. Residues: CASSPPKTGYNEQFF.

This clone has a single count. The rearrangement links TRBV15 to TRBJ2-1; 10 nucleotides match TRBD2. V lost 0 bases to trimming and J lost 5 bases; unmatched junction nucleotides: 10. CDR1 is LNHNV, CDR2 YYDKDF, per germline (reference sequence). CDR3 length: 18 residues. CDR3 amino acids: CATSRDMIKRGGDNEQFF. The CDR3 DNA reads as TGTGCCACCAGCAGAGACATGATAAAGCGGGGGGGGGACAATGAGCAGTTCTTC.